These 20 T cell receptor beta chains were sequenced from one sample in a study of cytomegalovirus exposure and HLA in healthy donors. PCR involved 60 Vbeta and 13 Jbeta primers. Clones were sequenced by immunoSEQ multiplex PCR, and TCRdb holds only the in-frame ones, with some missing. The data contain about 140,000 clones, 70% to 85% of them seen just once; the ten biggest clones take up 6.5% to 8%. The sample comprised PBMCs. The receptors were sampled from a man between 35 and 55 years old in good health and CMV-seropositive.

V gene TRBV6-6 combines with J gene TRBJ2-1, with 9 bases identical to TRBD1. Trimming cost V 6 bases and J 6 bases; bases outside gene matches: 6. The CDR3 runs 14 residues. Germline-derived CDR1 and CDR2 are MNHNY and SVGAGI (reference sequence). The CDR3: CASRQGAFLNEQFF. DNA for the CDR3: TGTGCCAGCAGACAGGGGGCTTTTCTCAATGAGCAGTTCTTC.

This clone came up once. The chain is built from TRBV25-1 and TRBJ1-6; weak D call: TRBD1 (5 bases). The CDR3 consists of 15 residues. Trimming stripped 6 bases from V and 7 bases from J, with 16 bases between. Germline loops: CDR1 MGHDK, CDR2 SYGVNS. CDR3 nucleotide sequence: TGTGCCAGCAGCCTCCTGGACACTTCAAATTCACCCCTCCACTTT. As protein: CASSLLDTSNSPLHF.

The chain has TRBV6-1 and TRBJ1-4; D perhaps matches TRBD1 (5 bases). The CDR3 consists of 14 residues. The V gene lost 8 bases and the J gene lost 0 bases, with 10 bases spanning the gap. Germline V gene lookup returns CDR1 MNHNS and CDR2 SASEGT. CDR3 region: CASRGEATNEKLFF. The CDR3 DNA sequence: TGTGCCAGCCGGGGGGAGGCAACTAATGAAAAACTGTTTTTT.

Only one count was recorded for this clone. The chain carries TRBV21-1 and TRBJ2-3; the table's D call, TRBD2, has no DNA check behind it. TRBV21-1 is flagged as a pseudogene. This CDR3 comprises 19 residues. The CDR3 here is CASSKNQKMAGGRTDTQYF. As DNA, the CDR3 is TGTGCCAGCAGCAAAAACCAAAAGATGGCGGGAGGGCGCACAGATACGCAGTATTTT.

To note about this clone: The identical CDR3 is also encoded by other nucleotide sequences in the sample. The V call is TRBV28, the J call TRBJ2-1, with 14 bases fitting TRBD2. Trimming removed 5 bases from V and 6 bases from J; junction bases left unmatched: 3. The germline V gene has CDR1 MDHEN and CDR2 SYDVKM. CDR3 size: 15 residues. The CDR3 reads CASSPGLAGGNEQFF. The CDR3 nucleotides read TGTGCCAGCAGTCCCGGACTAGCGGGGGGCAATGAGCAGTTCTTC.

V usage is TRBV6-5 and J usage is TRBJ1-5, with a tentative D call TRBD1 (6 bases). This CDR3 has 15 amino acids. The germline V gene encodes CDR1 MNHEY and CDR2 SVGAGI. Trimming took 4 bases from V and 3 from J, leaving 13 bases between them. The CDR3 sequence: CASSSTGQNNQPQHF. In DNA, the CDR3 is TGTGCCAGCAGTTCTACAGGGCAGAACAATCAGCCCCAGCATTTT.

This chain joins TRBV6-5 and TRBJ2-7; TRBD2 matches at 15 bases. From germline, CDR1 is MNHEY and CDR2 SVGAGI. This CDR3 comprises 13 residues. Losses at the gene ends were 8 bases for V and 6 bases for J; bases not matched to a gene: 2. CDR3 DNA sequence: TGTGCCAGCTCGGGACTAGCGGGAGGCGAGCAGTACTTC. It is translated as CASSGLAGGEQYF.

The chain employs TRBV25-1 and TRBJ2-1; the match to TRBD1 covers 7 bases. V trimming: 7 bases; J trimming: 9 bases; junction bases outside the gene matches: 9. The CDR3 loop spans 13 amino acids. Germline V CDR1 and CDR2: MGHDK, SYGVNS. CDR3 in DNA: TGTGCCAGCACTAGACAGGGCTGGAGTGAGCAGTTCTTC. Encoded protein: CASTRQGWSEQFF.

The rearrangement links TRBV5-1 to TRBJ2-1, with 8 bases identical to TRBD2. CDR3 length: 13 residues. From germline, CDR1 is SGHRS and CDR2 YFSETQ. Losses at the gene ends were 6 bases for V and 6 bases for J; bases not matched to a gene: 5. CDR3 nucleotide sequence: TGCGCCAGCACAGCGGGAGAGGGCAATGAGCAGTTCTTC. Protein sequence: CASTAGEGNEQFF. Full variable domain (rest looked up from reference TRBV5-1 and TRBJ2-1): KAGVTQTPRYLIKTRGQQVTLSCSPISGHRSVSWYQQTPGQGLQFLFEYFSETQRNKGNFPGRFSGRQFSNSRSEMNVSTLELGDSALYLCASTAGEGNEQFFGPGTRLTVL.

The chain couples TRBV19 to TRBJ1-6; 9 bases align to TRBD1. The CDR3 is 14 residues long. CDR1 is LNHDA, CDR2 SQIVND, per germline (reference sequence). Trimming at V came to 5 bases and at J to 10 bases, leaving 6 bases not matched to a gene. CDR3 loop: CASSPGDRESPLHF. CDR3 DNA: TGTGCCAGTAGTCCGGGGGACAGGGAATCACCCCTCCACTTT.

The CDR3, as DNA: TGTGCCAGCAGTGATTTACGGGTTGGCGGGGAGCTGTTTTTT. Its protein product is CASSDLRVGGELFF. The genes are TRBV6-4 and TRBJ2-2; D is ambiguous. This CDR3 is 14 amino acids long. The germline V gene encodes CDR1 MRHNA and CDR2 SNTAGT. V was trimmed by 3 bases and J by 7 bases, leaving 12 bases between them.

The chain uses TRBV29-1 and TRBJ1-2; 8 bases are shared with TRBD1. CDR3 length: 15 amino acids. Germline CDR1 reads SQVTM; CDR2 reads ANQGSEA. Unmatched junction bases numbered 14, after V lost 7 bases and J lost 4 bases. The CDR3 DNA reads TGCAGCGCTCTTTTAGTGAGACAGGGGCGCTATGGCTACACCTTC. Protein: CSALLVRQGRYGYTF.

The genes are TRBV15 and TRBJ1-6, with 7 bases aligning to TRBD1. V trimming: 0 bases; J trimming: 8 bases; junction bases outside the gene matches: 10. In germline, CDR1 is LNHNV, CDR2 YYDKDF (reference sequence). The CDR3 has 17 amino acids. Written as DNA, the CDR3 is TGTGCCACCAGCAGAGATCAGGGGGGCAGGGGGGATTCACCCCTCCACTTT. This translates into CATSRDQGGRGDSPLHF. The whole variable domain, remainder taken from reference TRBV15 and TRBJ1-6, is DAMVIQNPRYQVTQFGKPVTLSCSQTLNHNVMYWYQQKSSQAPKLLFHYYDKDFNNEADTPDNFQSRRPNTSFCFLDIRSPGLGDTAMYLCATSRDQGGRGDSPLHFGNGTRLTVT.

With regard to this clone: This sample includes further DNA sequences coding for the same CDR3. This chain connects TRBV18 to TRBJ1-1; 8 bases map to TRBD1. The V and J ends lost 3 bases and 5 bases, in that order; junction bases with no gene match: 2. The germline gives CDR1 KGHSH, CDR2 LQKENI. The CDR3 covers 13 residues. The CDR3 loop is CASSPTGGTEAFF. In DNA form, the CDR3 reads TGTGCCAGCTCACCCACAGGGGGGACTGAAGCTTTCTTT.

The chain joins TRBV6-5 to TRBJ2-7, with 10 bases matching TRBD1. The CDR3 sequence is 16 residues long. The trim removed 0 bases at V and 0 bases at J, leaving 2 bases unmatched. CDR1 and CDR2 from the germline V gene are MNHEY and SVGAGI. DNA for the CDR3: TGTGCCAGCAGTTACTCACGGACAGGGGGCTCCTACGAGCAGTACTTC. Residues: CASSYSRTGGSYEQYF.

The V call is TRBV6-1, the J call TRBJ1-3, with 8 nucleotides matching TRBD1. The ends lost 3 bases at V and 3 bases at J; junction bases unmatched: 7. Germline V gene data show CDR1 as MNHNS and CDR2 as SASEGT. This CDR3 comprises 16 residues. The chain's CDR3 is CASSENRGLSGNTIYF. CDR3 DNA: TGTGCCAGCAGTGAGAACAGGGGGTTGAGTGGAAACACCATATATTTT.

The chain links TRBV6-1 to TRBJ2-1, with 9 bases aligning to TRBD2. The CDR3 has 17 amino acids. The germline CDR1 and CDR2 sequences are MNHNS and SASEGT. Losses at the gene ends were 2 bases for V and 0 bases for J; bases not matched to a gene: 5. The CDR3 region is CASSEFPSGTSYNEQFF. The DNA for the CDR3 is TGTGCCAGCAGTGAATTCCCTAGCGGGACCTCCTACAATGAGCAGTTCTTC.

In nucleotides, the CDR3 is TGTGCCAGCAGTGGACAGGGTTCAGAGACCCAGTACTTC. It is translated as CASSGQGSETQYF. This chain joins TRBV25-1 and TRBJ2-5; 7 bases are shared with TRBD1. Looked up from germline, CDR1 is MGHDK and CDR2 is SYGVNS. The CDR3 is 13 residues long. J gave up 4 bases and V 4 bases, and 3 bases lay outside the gene matches.

V gene TRBV18 combines with J gene TRBJ1-4; perhaps TRBD1 as D (5 bases). Per germline, CDR1 KGHSH and CDR2 LQKENI. The CDR3 consists of 15 residues. Trimming shortened V by 2 bases and J by 0 bases, and 7 bases separated the two germline ends. The CDR3: CASSPGATTNEKLFF. In DNA form, the CDR3 reads TGTGCCAGCTCACCAGGGGCAACAACTAATGAAAAACTGTTTTTT.

The rearrangement uses TRBV14 and TRBJ1-1; D gene unclear. Trimming took off 1 base at V and 6 bases at J, with 9 bases between the two ends. This CDR3 has 13 residues. Germline V gene sequence: CDR1 SGHDN, CDR2 FVKESK. CDR3 nucleotide sequence: TGTGCCAGCAGCCAAGGCGGGTGGTCTGAAGCTTTCTTT. Its protein is CASSQGGWSEAFF.